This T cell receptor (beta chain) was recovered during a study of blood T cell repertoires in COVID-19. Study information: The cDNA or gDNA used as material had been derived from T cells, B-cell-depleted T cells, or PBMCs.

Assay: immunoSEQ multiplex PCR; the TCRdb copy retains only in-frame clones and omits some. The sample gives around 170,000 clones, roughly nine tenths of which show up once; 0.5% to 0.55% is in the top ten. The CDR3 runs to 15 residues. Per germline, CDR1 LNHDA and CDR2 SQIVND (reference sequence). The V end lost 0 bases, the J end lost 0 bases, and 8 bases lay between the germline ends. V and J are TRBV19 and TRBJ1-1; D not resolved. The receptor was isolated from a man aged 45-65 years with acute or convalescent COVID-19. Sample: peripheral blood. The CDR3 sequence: CASSIEEQMNTEAFF. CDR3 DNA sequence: TGTGCCAGTAGTATAGAGGAGCAGATGAACACTGAAGCTTTCTTT.